This TCR beta chain comes out of a study of blood T cell repertoires in COVID-19 (dated by TCRdb to the early 2020s). In the study overall: Samples covering the acute and convalescent phases of COVID-19 were provided by collaborators in the United States, Italy and Spain. A de-identified subject ID, COVID-19 status, age in years and sex were almost always included in the sample metadata. Where HLA class I and class II types were available, the types were taken from metadata supplied by the sample provider, not from assay-based typing. Subjects who had been exposed to COVID-19, were actively infected with it, or had recovered from it provided the deeply sampled blood TCRbeta repertoires that made up the dataset. A freely available public database, intended as a resource for researchers studying the immune response to SARS-CoV-2, is where the repertoires were released. The prospective study material was composed of cDNA or gDNA derived from T cells, B-cell-depleted T cells, or PBMCs. Samples were obtained from the ongoing ImmuneRACE study (first 160 participants) and from about 1,300 subjects provided by 6 global collaborators. Beyond this particular receptor, the publication reports: The amount of clinical and demographic metadata varied by source and participant and was provided uncurated.

A remark on this clone: Its antigen specificity is not known. It has no much larger one-base neighbor in the sample; base qualities were not kept.

TCRbeta CDR3 regions were amplified from genomic DNA by means of the immunoSEQ Assay, a bias-controlled multiplex PCR. The authors' analysis ran thus. The number of nucleated cells in each sample was estimated from the amplification of reference gene primers within the assay. To quantify the absolute abundance of each unique TCRbeta CDR3 rearrangement, sequence reads were collapsed and filtered. For each sample, productive Simpson clonality was calculated as the square root of Simpson's diversity index across productive rearrangements. What TCRdb holds here is the immuneACCESS table cut down to in-frame rearrangements. Part of the clones is not present; checked against another copy, under half of the missing clones reflect an unresolved V gene, and the others are unexplained. V, J and clone size are taken as reported in that table, and D and trimming were inferred from the DNA itself. Within this sample are roughly 150,000 clones, with 70% to 85% of them counted one time only. The ten largest clones add up to 9.5% to 12% of the sample.

Trimming removed 3 bases from V and 2 bases from J, leaving 8 bases between the germline ends. CDR1 and CDR2 (SGHRS, YFSETQ) derive from the germline V gene. The CDR3 has 14 amino acids, counting the end cysteine and phenylalanine. Just the 42-base CDR3 DNA is kept, in frame starting at base 1. Another Seattle source contributed samples from volunteer blood donors who had recovered from COVID-19. Collaborating institutions collected whole blood in K2EDTA tubes following their own protocols. For TCRbeta analysis, collaborators shipped samples in one of three forms: frozen whole blood, isolated PBMCs, or DNA extracted from either of those sample types.

This TCR was recovered from a man in his 60s who had recovered from COVID-19. The receptor chain draws on TRBV5-1 and TRBJ2-2, with the D gene not clear enough to name. The specimen was peripheral blood. The nucleotide sequence is given as TGCGCCAGCAGCTCCCTAGGAAACACCGGGGAGCTGTTTTTT. Translated, it gives CASSSLGNTGELFF.